The 27 T cell receptor beta chains below all came from one sample that was sequenced in a study of response to subunit inactivated influenza vaccine. Each CDR3 protein gets one entry after TCRdb re-called the RT-PCR reads with MiXCR. The profile shows a few hundred thousand distinct CDR3 sequences, about 14% of them singletons. Material: PBMCs from blood, obtained roughly 12 days after vaccination. All receptors derive from a middle-aged man who received an inactivated influenza vaccine.

The V and J genes are TRBV20-1 and TRBJ1-5; 10 nucleotides line up with TRBD1. This CDR3 is 13 amino acids long. V lost 3 bases to trimming and J lost 6 bases; unmatched junction nucleotides: 2. The germline V gene has CDR1 DFQATT and CDR2 SNEGSKA (reference sequence). The CDR3 is CSARDRGSQPQHF. CDR3 nucleotides: TGCAGTGCTAGGGACAGGGGGAGTCAGCCCCAGCATTTT.

Regarding this clonotype: This could be a read error, since a much larger clone is one nucleotide away. The chain couples TRBV5-1 to TRBJ2-2; the D is unclear. The CDR3 has 14 amino acids. Germline assignment: CDR1 SGHRS and CDR2 YFSETQ. Here the CDR3 reads CAGSLRTNTGELFF. The DNA for the CDR3 is TGCGCCGGCAGCTTACGAACGAACACCGGGGAGCTGTTTTTT.

This clonotype was recorded a few times. This chain links TRBV7-3 with TRBJ2-2; the match to TRBD1 covers 10 bases. Trimming at V came to 2 bases and at J to 6 bases, leaving 9 bases not matched to a gene. The CDR3 runs to 17 residues. Looked up from germline, CDR1 is SGHTA and CDR2 is FQGTGA. DNA for the CDR3: TGTGCCAGCAGCTTAGTACCGGGACAGGGGTCGGCCGGGGAGCTGTTTTTT. Protein product: CASSLVPGQGSAGELFF. The complete variable domain, with remaining parts taken from reference TRBV7-3 and TRBJ2-2, reads GAGVSQTPSNKVTEKGKYVELRCDPISGHTALYWYRQSLGQGPEFLIYFQGTGAADDSGLPNDRFFAVRPEGSVSTLKIQRTERGDSAVYLCASSLVPGQGSAGELFFGEGSRLTVL.

A few counts support this clonotype. The V and J genes are TRBV7-2 and TRBJ2-3, with D possibly matching TRBD1 (6 bases). The CDR3 extends over 16 amino acids. V was trimmed by 5 bases and J by 2 bases, leaving 17 bases between them. CDR1 is SGHTA, CDR2 FQGNSA, per germline. The CDR3 region has the DNA TGTGCCAGCAGCCCCCAAGGACAGTTTCCCACAGATACGCAGTATTTT. Its protein product is CASSPQGQFPTDTQYF.

This clonotype appeared a few times. This chain uses TRBV5-1 with TRBJ2-7; 7 bases agree with TRBD1. V gave up 4 bases and J gave up 3 bases; unmatched junction bases: 10. CDR3 length: 15 residues. CDR1 is SGHRS and CDR2 is YFSETQ in the germline V gene. CDR3 sequence: CASSTGQVLGYEQYF. CDR3 nucleotide sequence: TGCGCCAGCAGCACCGGACAGGTTCTCGGCTACGAGCAGTACTTC.

This rearrangement joins TRBV2 to TRBJ2-2; 8 bases are shared with TRBD1. V was clipped by 10 bases and J by 3 bases; unmatched bases: 10. The germline CDR1 and CDR2 sequences are SNHLY and FYNNEI. CDR3 size: 15 residues. CDR3: CATSYGDRHTGELFF. The CDR3 coding sequence is TGTGCCACCTCATATGGGGACAGGCACACCGGGGAGCTGTTTTTT.

Only a few counts were recorded for this clonotype. This chain connects TRBV7-9 to TRBJ2-7; the D call may be TRBD1 or TRBD2 (5 bases each). Deletions cut 2 bases from V and 6 bases from J, with 20 bases between. Germline assignment: CDR1 SEHNR and CDR2 FQNEAQ (reference sequence). CDR3 size: 16 residues. In DNA form, the CDR3 reads TGTGCCAGCAGCTTAATGTTTACGGGACCCCAGCCCGAGCAGTACTTC. Translation: CASSLMFTGPQPEQYF.

This clonotype was recorded once. This sequence joins TRBV28 and TRBJ2-1; 9 bases match TRBD1. Germline CDR1 and CDR2: MDHEN and SYDVKM. The V gene end was trimmed by 4 bases and the J gene end by 6 bases; junction bases not matched to a gene: 4. This CDR3 is 14 amino acids long. Here the CDR3 DNA reads TGTGCCAGCAGTTGGACAGGGGAAAGCAATGAGCAGTTCTTC. Protein: CASSWTGESNEQFF.

This clonotype was observed a handful of times. The rearrangement joins TRBV3-1 to TRBJ2-7; 9 bases line up with TRBD2. V lost 1 base and J lost 2; bases outside the gene matches: 0. The CDR3 totals 14 residues. The germline CDR1 and CDR2 sequences are LGHDT and YNNKEL (reference sequence). Here the CDR3 reads CASSQGGRAYEQYF. The CDR3 DNA reads as TGTGCCAGCAGCCAAGGCGGGAGGGCCTACGAGCAGTACTTC.

This clonotype occurred many times. This rearrangement joins TRBV20-1 to TRBJ2-3; D not resolved. From germline, CDR1 is DFQATT and CDR2 SNEGSKA (reference sequence). This CDR3 has 11 residues. V lost 3 bases, J lost 6 bases, and 7 bases lay in between. The DNA of the CDR3 is TGCAGTGCTAGTCTCGGGGATACGCAGTATTTT. It codes for CSASLGDTQYF.

This clonotype occurred a few times. The chain has TRBV12-3 or TRBV12-4 and TRBJ1-1, with a tentative D call TRBD1 (5 bases). The CDR3 is 12 residues long. Trimming cost V 3 bases and J 6 bases, with 8 bases left between them. The CDR3 reads CASSFRAAEAFF. The CDR3 DNA sequence: TGTGCCAGCAGTTTCAGGGCTGCTGAAGCTTTCTTT.

This clonotype has only a few counts. This chain uses TRBV11-2 with TRBJ2-7, with 11 bases that match TRBD1. The germline V gene encodes CDR1 SGHAT and CDR2 FQNNGV. This CDR3 comprises 16 residues. V lost 1 base and J lost 3; bases outside the gene matches: 5. The CDR3 nucleotides read TGTGCCAGCAGCTTAGGAAGGGACAGGGGGTACTACGAGCAGTACTTC. Residues: CASSLGRDRGYYEQYF.

This chain links TRBV4-1 with TRBJ2-3; D gene ambiguous. V was cut by 3 bases and J by 2 bases, with 6 bases left in between. The CDR3 totals 13 residues. Germline V gene lookup returns CDR1 MGHRA and CDR2 YSYEKL. CDR3 amino acids: CASSHPDTDTQYF. The CDR3 DNA reads as TGCGCCAGCAGCCACCCAGACACAGATACGCAGTATTTT.

The chain employs TRBV29-1 and TRBJ2-5, with D unresolved. Germline assignment: CDR1 SQVTM and CDR2 ANQGSEA. V dropped 8 bases and J dropped 5 bases, with 12 bases sitting between them. The CDR3 extends over 11 amino acids. CDR3 residues: CSLLGPETQYF. The CDR3 region has the DNA TGCAGCCTCTTGGGCCCGGAGACCCAGTACTTC.

The rearrangement joins TRBV7-2 to TRBJ2-7; no clear D. Per germline, CDR1 SGHTA and CDR2 FQGNSA. V was trimmed by 1 base and J by 3 bases, leaving 7 bases between them. The length of the CDR3 is 13 residues. The CDR3 coding sequence is TGTGCCAGCAGCTTAGATCCAGTCTACGAGCAGTACTTC. This gives the protein CASSLDPVYEQYF.

The chain carries TRBV10-3 and TRBJ2-1, with D possibly matching TRBD2 (5 bases). The CDR3 extends over 14 amino acids. The germline V gene encodes CDR1 ENHRY and CDR2 SYGVKD. Trimming shortened V by 4 bases and J by 4 bases, and 11 bases separated the two germline ends. CDR3 in amino acids: CAISGGSTYNEQFF. CDR3 nucleotides: TGTGCCATCAGTGGAGGGTCCACTTACAATGAGCAGTTCTTC.

Points on this clonotype: The junction does not match germline at one end; this may be a read error. The rearrangement uses TRBV9 and TRBJ2-7; 12 nucleotides match TRBD2. Germline lookup yields CDR1 SGDLS and CDR2 YYNGEE. The CDR3 length is 15 residues. Here the CDR3 reads CSSSRGLAGMYEQYF. CDR3 DNA sequence: TGTTCCAGCAGCCGCGGACTAGCGGGAATGTACGAGCAGTACTTC.

The V gene is TRBV20-1, the J gene TRBJ2-3; no definite D call. The CDR3 has 14 amino acids. V was cut by 1 base and J by 0 bases, with 8 bases left in between. In germline, CDR1 is DFQATT, CDR2 SNEGSKA (reference sequence). CDR3 sequence: CSARGVFSTDTQYF. The CDR3 region has the DNA TGCAGTGCTAGAGGTGTCTTTAGCACAGATACGCAGTATTTT.

The chain uses TRBV4-3 and TRBJ2-5; D perhaps matches TRBD1 (5 bases). V was pared by 2 bases and J by 2 bases, with 12 bases between. This CDR3 region has 15 residues. Germline V lookup: CDR1 LGHNA, CDR2 YSLEER. CDR3 DNA: TGCGCCAGCAGCCAAAACGGTCAGGGACAAGAGACCCAGTACTTC. Its protein product is CASSQNGQGQETQYF.

This clonotype has a handful of counts. The rearrangement uses TRBV10-3 and TRBJ1-5; perhaps TRBD1 as D (6 bases). In germline, CDR1 is ENHRY, CDR2 SYGVKD. The CDR3 has 14 residues. The V end was cut by 6 bases, the J end by 0 bases, with 9 bases between. CDR3 residues: CAISAGASNQPQHF. The CDR3 bases are TGTGCCATCAGCGCAGGGGCTAGCAATCAGCCCCAGCATTTT.

V and J are TRBV7-2 and TRBJ2-2; TRBD2 matches 7 bases. Germline V lookup: CDR1 SGHTA, CDR2 FQGNSA. Unmatched junction bases numbered 4, after V lost 4 bases and J lost 2 bases. The CDR3 loop spans 15 amino acids. CDR3: CASSWEGLNTGELFF. For the CDR3, the DNA is TGTGCCAGCAGCTGGGAGGGGCTAAACACCGGGGAGCTGTTTTTT.

This clonotype came up a few times. The gene calls are TRBV6-1 and TRBJ1-1, with 7 bases fitting TRBD1. CDR1 MNHNS and CDR2 SASEGT come from the germline V gene. The CDR3 consists of 13 residues. Germline trimming cut 7 bases from V and 4 bases from J; bases unmatched to any gene: 6. The CDR3 DNA reads TGTGCCAGCATTCAGACAGGGCTCACTGAAGCTTTCTTT. Translating it yields CASIQTGLTEAFF.

J is TRBJ1-4 and V is TRBV11-2, with TRBD1 matching over 9 bases. Looked up from germline, CDR1 is SGHAT and CDR2 is FQNNGV. V lost 5 bases, J lost 0 bases, and 10 bases stayed unmatched. This CDR3 comprises 18 residues. The CDR3 bases are TGTGCCAGCAGCACCCGGGACAGGGATCGTTCAACTAATGAAAAACTGTTTTTT. Translated: CASSTRDRDRSTNEKLFF.

The table lists this clonotype with a few counts. The chain is built from TRBV24-1 and TRBJ2-6; 9 nucleotides agree with TRBD1. Germline CDR1 reads KGHDR; CDR2 reads SFDVKD. This CDR3 has 16 amino acids. V was clipped by 4 bases and J by 5 bases; unmatched bases: 5. The CDR3 sequence: CATSDNTGGRANVLTF. The CDR3 DNA sequence: TGTGCCACCAGTGACAACACAGGGGGCAGGGCCAACGTCCTGACTTTC.

The sample holds many counts of this clonotype. This rearrangement joins TRBV6-1 to TRBJ2-1; 10 positions agree with TRBD2. Trimming at V came to 6 bases and at J to 0 bases, leaving 5 bases not matched to a gene. CDR1 and CDR2 (germline): MNHNS, SASEGT. This CDR3 contains 16 residues. CDR3 sequence: CASSRTSGPSYNEQFF. CDR3 nucleotides: TGTGCCAGCAGCCGGACTAGCGGACCCTCCTACAATGAGCAGTTCTTC.

This clonotype was found a few times. The chain links TRBV29-1 to TRBJ2-7, with D perhaps TRBD1 or TRBD2 (5 bases each). Per germline, CDR1 SQVTM and CDR2 ANQGSEA. Trimming took off 4 bases at V and 3 bases at J, with 10 bases between the two ends. The CDR3 extends over 12 amino acids. The CDR3 is CSVGGTRYEQYF. The CDR3 region has the DNA TGCAGCGTTGGAGGGACCCGCTACGAGCAGTACTTC.

This clonotype was seen a few times. The chain combines TRBV6-2 or TRBV6-3 with TRBJ2-1; the D gene is possibly TRBD2 (6 bases). Germline CDR1 reads MNHEY; CDR2 reads SVGEGT. CDR3 length: 16 residues. V lost 5 bases to trimming and J lost 7 bases, with 21 bases between them. CDR3 loop: CASSPSPGTPWNEQFF. The CDR3 DNA sequence: TGTGCCAGCAGTCCTTCACCCGGGACTCCTTGGAATGAGCAGTTCTTC.